Sequencing of this T cell receptor (beta chain) was carried out in a study of T-cell memory formation after mild COVID-19. TCR alpha and TCR beta cDNA libraries with sample barcodes and UMIs came from 5'RACE using constant-segment primers. TCRdb itself ran the 5' RACE reads through MiXCR, one entry per CDR3 protein. The sample contains around 65,000 distinct CDR3 sequences, about 10% of which appear only once. Overall study findings and caveats: Cross-reactive memory seemingly joined, as some responding clones were found in pre-infection memory.

Comment on this clonotype: Its antigen is still unknown.

This receptor was obtained from a man in his late teens or twenties who had mild COVID-19 (a few samples of this study predate the infection). Cell type and time point are not known. What was sequenced was PBMCs or a T cell subset sorted from them (not recorded which).

The CDR3 coding sequence is TGTGCCAGCAGTGACGGTGCGCGGGGGACCAGCACAGATACGCAGTATTTT. Protein sequence: CASSDGARGTSTDTQYF. The chain couples TRBV2 to TRBJ2-3, with 7 bases identical to TRBD2. This CDR3 has 17 amino acids. From germline, CDR1 is SNHLY and CDR2 FYNNEI. With 3 bases clipped from V and 0 bases from J, the junction kept 9 bases outside the gene matches. Full variable domain (remainder filled in from reference TRBV2 and TRBJ2-3): EPEVTQTPSHQVTQMGQEVILRCVPISNHLYFYWYRQILGQKVEFLVSFYNNEISEKSEIFDDQFSVERPDGSNFTLKIRSTKLEDSAMYFCASSDGARGTSTDTQYFGPGTRLTVL.